This T cell receptor beta chain comes out of a study of T cells in tuberculosis. On the study more broadly: CD1B tetramers identified T cells specific for mycobacterial lipid GMM.

No alpha-beta pairing information exists for these sequences. The protocol was immunoSEQ multiplex PCR, while the TCRdb copy is restricted to in-frame clones and leaves out a portion. The repertoire holds tens of thousands of clones, with under 95% as singletons. Thawed, overnight-rested PBMC were stained with GMM-loaded CD1B tetramer, viability dye and anti-CD3, then sorted. C32 glucose monomycolate from Rhodococcus equi was loaded onto the CD1B tetramers. PBMC for tetramer sorting were first depleted of CD14-expressing monocytes. Each donor contributed roughly 100,000 sorted tetramer-negative cells. The CDR3 length is 15 residues. V was trimmed by 4 bases and J by 2 bases, leaving 15 bases between them. The germline V gene has CDR1 SGHKS and CDR2 YYEKEE (reference sequence).

The receptor's source is an adult woman with latent tuberculosis. This sequence joins TRBV5-5 and TRBJ1-2; the D is unclear. Input material: CD1b-GMM tetramer-negative cells sorted from PBMCs. CDR3 sequence: CASSPARFFNYGYTF. The CDR3 nucleotides read TGTGCCAGCAGCCCCGCTCGGTTTTTCAACTATGGCTACACCTTC.